The source of this T cell receptor beta chain is a study of regulatory T cells in long-lasting Graves disease. Turning to the study itself: The definition of persistent Graves' disease was over 5 years of antithyroid drugs with positive TSH receptor antibodies. Study-wide points: Compared with new cases, persistent Graves' patients showed reduced TCR diversity. Persistent disease was associated with favored TRBV28 usage and with favored use of TRBJ1-2 and TRBJ2-5.

Arm-PCR with iRepertoire HTBI primers amplified the CDR3 regions for these TCR beta libraries. How the authors handled the data: Under 75 TRBV and roughly 15 TRBJ segments were identified across samples. TCRdb re-called the multiplex PCR reads through MiXCR, storing one row per CDR3 protein. The V and J calls and clone size are TCRdb's, not the authors'. Among a few hundred thousand distinct CDR3 sequences listed, 23% were seen once. This clonotype showed up many times. What it binds is unknown. Trimming shortened V by 5 bases and J by 8 bases, and 12 bases separated the two germline ends. This CDR3 has 12 amino acids. Per germline, CDR1 MDHEN and CDR2 SYDVKM. Stated time point: persistent/refractory GD, antithyroid drugs over 5 years with positive TRAb. TCR sequences were obtained from RNA taken from PBMCs.

The sequence was obtained from a female donor with Graves disease. This sample comprised peripheral blood mononuclear cells (PBMCs), obtained when the disease was refractory, from a patient treated with antithyroid drugs. The chain uses TRBV28 and TRBJ1-2, with a weak D call TRBD1 (5 bases). CDR3 bases: TGTGCCAGCAGTCCCGATCGGGGGGGCTACACCTTC. As protein: CASSPDRGGYTF.